The 7 T cell receptor beta chains given below trace back to one sample, sequenced in a study of shared clonotypes between healthy human individuals. Sequencing used immunoSEQ multiplex PCR; TCRdb keeps in-frame clones, though not all of them. Here the sample spans fewer than 700,000 clones, around 76% being singletons. Sequencing was carried out using PBMCs. The receptors here all came from a woman between 40 and 50 years old in good health. Some clones in this sample may be carry-over from other donors' samples.

This chain connects TRBV7-9 to TRBJ1-1; the D is unclear. The CDR3 is 15 residues long. V lost 0 bases to trimming and J lost 6 bases, with 14 bases between them. Germline CDR1 is SEHNR and CDR2 is FQNEAQ (reference sequence). CDR3 sequence reads: CASSLARLGKAEAFF. The CDR3 DNA is TGTGCCAGCAGCTTAGCAAGATTGGGGAAGGCTGAAGCTTTCTTT.

This clone is a singleton in its sample. This chain joins TRBV7-3 and TRBJ2-6; 8 bases map to TRBD1. The CDR3 is made up of 16 amino acids. With 5 bases clipped from V and 1 base from J, the junction kept 4 bases outside the gene matches. Germline V lookup: CDR1 SGHTA, CDR2 FQGTGA. CDR3 DNA: TGTGCCAGCAGCGCCAACAGGGGGTCTGGGGCCAACGTCCTGACTTTC. The encoded protein is CASSANRGSGANVLTF.

This sequence joins TRBV18 and TRBJ2-1, with D perhaps matching TRBD1 or TRBD2 (5 bases each). Germline values: CDR1 KGHSH, CDR2 LQKENI. CDR3 length: 16 residues. Trimming shortened V by 3 bases and J by 0 bases, and 12 bases separated the two germline ends. DNA of the CDR3: TGTGCCAGCTCACCCCGGGACGGCCGCTCCTACAATGAGCAGTTCTTC. Translating it yields CASSPRDGRSYNEQFF.

In the case of this clone: This may be a read error: a much more frequent sequence differs by one nucleotide. The CDR3 reads CASSISDGANTEAFF. CDR3 bases: TGTGCCAGCAGTATCTCGGACGGGGCGAACACTGAAGCTTTCTTT. The chain joins TRBV25-1 to TRBJ1-1; tentatively, D is TRBD1 (5 bases). The CDR3 has 15 amino acids. Germline CDR1 and CDR2: MGHDK and SYGVNS. Trimming left V 5 bases short and J 1 base short, with 14 bases between.

As concerns this clone: Within the sample, other DNA sequences also encode this same CDR3. The V gene is TRBV9, the J gene TRBJ2-1; weak D call: TRBD1 (6 bases). Trimming cost V 2 bases and J 4 bases, with 10 bases left between them. There are 14 residues in the CDR3. Germline V CDR1 and CDR2: SGDLS, YYNGEE. The CDR3 DNA sequence: TGTGCCAGCAGCGTGGGAGACAGGTACAATGAGCAGTTCTTC. The encoded protein is CASSVGDRYNEQFF. The full variable domain, rest sourced from reference TRBV9 and TRBJ2-1, is DSGVTQTPKHLITATGQRVTLRCSPRSGDLSVYWYQQSLDQGLQFLIQYYNGEERAKGNILERFSAQQFPDLHSELNLSSLELGDSALYFCASSVGDRYNEQFFGPGTRLTVL.

The chain uses TRBV11-3 and TRBJ2-1, with D possibly called TRBD1 or TRBD2 (5 bases each). Per germline, CDR1 SGHNT and CDR2 YENEEA. The CDR3 contains 13 residues. Trimming stripped 3 bases from V and 9 bases from J, with 12 bases between. CDR3 protein: CASSLWGSGEQFF. The CDR3 DNA follows: TGTGCCAGCAGCTTGTGGGGGAGTGGTGAGCAGTTCTTC.

The CDR3 DNA follows: TGCGCCAGCAGTGAGTACGGGGGTCTGGGCTACGAGCAGTACTTC. The encoded protein is CASSEYGGLGYEQYF. This sequence joins TRBV10-2 and TRBJ2-7; perhaps TRBD2 as D (6 bases). This CDR3 region has 15 residues. V lost 1 base and J lost 3, with 13 bases in between. CDR1 and CDR2 (germline): WSHSY, SAAADI.